This entry concerns a single TCR beta chain. The antigen remains undetermined. The V gene's germline CDR1 is DFQATT and CDR2 SNEGSKA (reference sequence). The CDR3 sequence is 14 residues long. V was clipped by 6 bases and J by 1 base; unmatched bases: 5. The sample originates from a study of CD8 T cells in Susac syndrome. Broader study findings: The study conceded that relatively few individuals underwent its TCR sequencing and HLA analysis.

With random hexamers, 0.5 to 1 ug RNA was reverse transcribed. Amplification of the TCR beta CDR3 was carried out by immunoSEQ multiplex PCR, which spanned a total of 54 Vbeta and 13 Jbeta segments. TCRdb reprocessed the immunoSEQ multiplex PCR reads via MiXCR and lists one record per CDR3 protein. The sample includes about 150,000 distinct CDR3 sequences, roughly 95% of them seen just once. TCR beta sequences were obtained from blood CD8+ and CD4+ T cells. J is TRBJ2-5 and V is TRBV20-1; 10 bases line up with TRBD1. The source of this sequence is a human donor with multiple sclerosis. Source material: CD8+ T cells from PBMCs. Written as DNA, the CDR3 is TGCAGTGCCGAGACAGGGGGCGGCCAAGAGACCCAGTACTTC. Protein: CSAETGGGQETQYF.